This T cell receptor (beta chain) came from a study of T cell responses to AZD1222 COVID-19 vaccine. CDR3 size: 16 residues. V gave up 4 bases and J gave up 6 bases; unmatched junction bases: 14. Germline V CDR1 and CDR2: SGHNT, YYREEE (reference sequence). In the case of this clone: Its antigen remains unidentified.

The study pooled second doses at about 4 or about 12 weeks. TCRdb's copy holds only in-frame clones and misses some; the assay was immunoSEQ multiplex PCR. The data show about 130,000 clones, roughly 93% seen once. Findings and limits, study-wide: Vaccine-related CD4 TCRs covered spike, predominating at 160-218 and 743-854. Clonal diversity was possibly underestimated, and white British individuals and females predominated among donors. Seropositive status at baseline applied to only a handful of AZD1222 recipients.

The source of this sequence is an adult who received the AZD1222 COVID-19 vaccine. The sample consisted of peripheral blood, taken 28 days after the second AZD1222 dose. The chain has TRBV5-4 and TRBJ2-3; TRBD1 matches 7 bases. The CDR3 reads CASSPSLGQYFDTQYF. The CDR3 DNA reads TGTGCCAGCAGCCCATCCTTGGGACAGTATTTTGATACGCAGTATTTT.